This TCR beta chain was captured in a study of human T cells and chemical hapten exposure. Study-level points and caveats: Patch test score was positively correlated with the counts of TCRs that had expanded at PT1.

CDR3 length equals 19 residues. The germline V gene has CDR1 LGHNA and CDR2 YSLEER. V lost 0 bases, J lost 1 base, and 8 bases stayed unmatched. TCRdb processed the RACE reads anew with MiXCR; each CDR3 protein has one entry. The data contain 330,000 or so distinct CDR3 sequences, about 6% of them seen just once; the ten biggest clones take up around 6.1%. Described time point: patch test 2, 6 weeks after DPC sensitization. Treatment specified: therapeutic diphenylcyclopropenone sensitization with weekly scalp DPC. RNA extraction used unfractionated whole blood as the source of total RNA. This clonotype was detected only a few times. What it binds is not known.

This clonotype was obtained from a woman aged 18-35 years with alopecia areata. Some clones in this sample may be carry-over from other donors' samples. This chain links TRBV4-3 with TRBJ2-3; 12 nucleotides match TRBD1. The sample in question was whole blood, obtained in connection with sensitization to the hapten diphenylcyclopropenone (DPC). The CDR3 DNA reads TGCGCCAGCAGCCAAGATCCGGGACAGGGGGCGATGGGCACAGATACGCAGTATTTT. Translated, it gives CASSQDPGQGAMGTDTQYF.